Each of the 14 T cell receptor beta chains below was sequenced from the same sample in a study of human T cells and chemical hapten exposure. MiXCR was run by TCRdb on the RACE reads, yielding one entry per CDR3 protein. Of 65,000 or so distinct CDR3 sequences in the sample, about 6% were seen once. Regarding time point: healthy volunteer bleed at 6 weeks. Blood, whole and unfractionated, served as the source for total RNA extraction. The sequenced material came from whole blood. The receptors here all came from a female donor in good health. Some clones in this sample may be carry-over from other donors' samples.

The table lists this clonotype with many counts. The chain employs TRBV6-5 and TRBJ1-6; D gene unclear. CDR3 length: 15 amino acids. Trimming shortened V by 4 bases and J by 7 bases, and 14 bases separated the two germline ends. The V gene's germline CDR1 is MNHEY and CDR2 SVGAGI. In DNA, the CDR3 is TGTGCCAGCAGTTTCCAAGGGAGTGGGAATTCACCCCTCCACTTT. The encoded protein is CASSFQGSGNSPLHF.

The sample holds a few counts of this clonotype. The rearrangement links TRBV5-1 to TRBJ2-1, with 8 bases identical to TRBD2. This CDR3 has 14 amino acids. J was trimmed by 0 bases and V by 7 bases; bases with no gene match: 3. Per germline, CDR1 SGHRS and CDR2 YFSETQ. CDR3 region: CASRGTSSYNEQFF. CDR3 bases: TGCGCCAGCCGGGGGACTAGCTCCTACAATGAGCAGTTCTTC.

The chain links TRBV3-1 to TRBJ2-1, with D possibly being TRBD2 (6 bases). Germline loops: CDR1 LGHDT, CDR2 YNNKEL (reference sequence). V lost 0 bases and J lost 6, with 21 bases in between. This CDR3 contains 18 residues. For the CDR3, the DNA is TGTGCCAGCAGCCAAGATTGGGGTGCAGGGCGGGGTGTCAATGAGCAGTTCTTC. Translated: CASSQDWGAGRGVNEQFF.

The sample holds many counts of this clonotype. The gene calls are TRBV12-3 or TRBV12-4 and TRBJ2-4; 7 positions agree with TRBD1. The CDR3 extends over 14 amino acids. V lost 2 bases, J lost 4 bases, and 2 bases stayed unmatched. The CDR3, as DNA: TGTGCCAGCAGTTTATCGGGACAGAAAAACATTCAGTACTTC. It encodes CASSLSGQKNIQYF.

This clonotype came up many times. The chain uses TRBV14 and TRBJ1-2, with 10 bases that match TRBD1. The CDR3 extends over 16 amino acids. CDR1 is SGHDN, CDR2 FVKESK, per germline. J lost 2 bases, V lost 1 base, and 4 bases had no gene match. The CDR3 sequence: CASSQGGQGVNYGYTF. The CDR3 region has the DNA TGTGCCAGCAGCCAAGGCGGACAGGGGGTCAACTATGGCTACACCTTC.

The rearrangement joins TRBV7-6 to TRBJ2-3; TRBD2 matches at 7 bases. This CDR3 has 14 amino acids. The V gene's germline CDR1 is SGHVS and CDR2 FNYEAQ. V shed 5 bases, J shed 3 bases, and the junction held 5 bases outside the gene matches. Here the CDR3 DNA reads TGTGCCAGCAGCGTACCTAGCGGAACAGATACGCAGTATTTT. As protein: CASSVPSGTDTQYF.

Only a few counts were recorded for this clonotype. This chain joins TRBV5-1 and TRBJ2-3; 14 nucleotides align to TRBD2. V lost 4 bases, J lost 6 bases, and 10 bases stayed unmatched. Germline loops: CDR1 SGHRS, CDR2 YFSETQ. The CDR3 loop spans 17 amino acids. The CDR3 DNA is TGCGCCAGCAGCCCTATGACTAGCGGGAGGGCCCAGGATACGCAGTATTTT. Amino acids: CASSPMTSGRAQDTQYF.

The sample holds many counts of this clonotype. The chain joins TRBV29-1 to TRBJ1-5; D is perhaps TRBD1 (6 bases). The V gene lost 4 bases and the J gene lost 4 bases, with 17 bases spanning the gap. This CDR3 spans 15 amino acids. Looked up from germline, CDR1 is SQVTM and CDR2 is ANQGSEA. CDR3 DNA: TGCAGCGTTGTATTCGTACAGGGCCTAAATCAGCCCCAGCATTTT. It translates to CSVVFVQGLNQPQHF.

V gene TRBV6-1 combines with J gene TRBJ2-4; no clear D gene. Germline CDR1 is MNHNS and CDR2 is SASEGT. Trimming took off 3 bases at V and 0 bases at J, with 12 bases between the two ends. The CDR3 is 16 amino acids. As DNA, the CDR3 is TGTGCCAGCAGTGATGGCCGGGTGCTAGCCAAAAACATTCAGTACTTC. It codes for CASSDGRVLAKNIQYF.

This clonotype occurred many times. V gene TRBV10-3 combines with J gene TRBJ1-1; TRBD1 matches 8 bases. The junction had 12 bases not matched to a gene; V was cut back by 10 bases and J by 5 bases. The CDR3 has 14 amino acids. CDR1 ENHRY and CDR2 SYGVKD come from the germline V gene. The CDR3 DNA is TGTGCCAACGGACAGGGTCCGGGCGGAACTGAAGCTTTCTTT. Its translation: CANGQGPGGTEAFF.

This chain connects TRBV5-4 to TRBJ2-7, with D uncertain. Germline V gene data show CDR1 as SGHNT and CDR2 as YYREEE (reference sequence). Trimming cost V 2 bases and J 2 bases, with 11 bases left between them. The CDR3 has 14 residues. The CDR3 bases are TGTGCCAGCAGCTTAGATTTACCTCCCTACGAGCAGTACTTC. Translating it yields CASSLDLPPYEQYF.

This rearrangement joins TRBV7-9 to TRBJ2-2, with D perhaps matching TRBD1 (8 bases). CDR1 and CDR2 (germline): SEHNR, FQNEAQ (reference sequence). The germline V and J ends were trimmed by 5 bases and 5 bases, with 12 bases remaining between them. The CDR3 is 14 amino acids. CDR3 sequence: CASSDRGGTGELFF. CDR3 nucleotides: TGTGCCAGCAGCGACAGGGGAGGGACCGGGGAGCTGTTTTTT.

This clonotype was found many times. Here the CDR3 DNA reads TGCAGTGCTAGAAAACGCGGGTTTAACACTGAAGCTTTCTTT. It codes for CSARKRGFNTEAFF. This chain joins TRBV20-1 and TRBJ1-1; D gene uncertain. Deletions cut 2 bases from V and 2 bases from J, with 12 bases between. CDR3 size: 14 residues. From germline, CDR1 is DFQATT and CDR2 SNEGSKA (reference sequence).

This clonotype was observed at least ten times. V usage is TRBV6-6 and J usage is TRBJ2-2; 9 bases match TRBD1. Germline V lookup: CDR1 MNHNY, CDR2 SVGAGI (reference sequence). CDR3 length: 16 amino acids. The V gene end was trimmed by 7 bases and the J gene end by 4 bases; junction bases not matched to a gene: 10. CDR3 in DNA: TGTGCCAGCACCTCAGGGACAGGGATGGGCACCGGGGAGCTGTTTTTT. Its protein is CASTSGTGMGTGELFF.